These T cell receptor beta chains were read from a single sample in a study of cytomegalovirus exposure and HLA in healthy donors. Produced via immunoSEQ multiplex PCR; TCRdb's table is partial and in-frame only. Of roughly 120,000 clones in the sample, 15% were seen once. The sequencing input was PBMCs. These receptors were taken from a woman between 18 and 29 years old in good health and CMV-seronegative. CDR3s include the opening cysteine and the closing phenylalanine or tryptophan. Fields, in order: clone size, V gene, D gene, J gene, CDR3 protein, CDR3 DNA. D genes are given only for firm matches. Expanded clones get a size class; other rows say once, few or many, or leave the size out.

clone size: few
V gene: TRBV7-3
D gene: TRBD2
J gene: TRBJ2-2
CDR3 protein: CASSLKASGRGSTGELFF
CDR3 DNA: TGTGCCAGCAGCTTAAAGGCTAGCGGGAGGGGCAGCACCGGGGAGCTGTTTTTT

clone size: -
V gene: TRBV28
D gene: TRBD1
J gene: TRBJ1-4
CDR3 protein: CASSGQAGEKLFF
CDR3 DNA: TGTGCCAGCAGCGGACAGGCGGGTGAAAAACTGTTTTTT

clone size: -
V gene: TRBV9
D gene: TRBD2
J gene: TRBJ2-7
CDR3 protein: CASSVDGRAPDEQYF
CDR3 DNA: TGTGCCAGCAGCGTAGACGGGAGGGCCCCCGACGAGCAGTACTTC

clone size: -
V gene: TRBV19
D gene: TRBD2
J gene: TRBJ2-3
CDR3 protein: CASSIPGLAIGTDTQYF
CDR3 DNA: TGTGCCAGTAGTATCCCCGGACTAGCAATCGGCACAGATACGCAGTATTTT

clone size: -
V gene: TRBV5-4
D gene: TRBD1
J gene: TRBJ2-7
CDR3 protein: CASSLKGAKQNVGEQYF
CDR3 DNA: TGTGCCAGCAGCTTGAAGGGGGCGAAGCAGAATGTGGGGGAGCAGTACTTC

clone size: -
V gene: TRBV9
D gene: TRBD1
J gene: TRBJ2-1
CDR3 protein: CASTTDRGADEQFF
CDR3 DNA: TGTGCCAGCACAACCGACAGGGGCGCGGATGAGCAGTTCTTC

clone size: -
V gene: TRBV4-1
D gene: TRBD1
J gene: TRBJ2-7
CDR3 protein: CASSQDQGRGLLYEQYF
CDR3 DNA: TGCGCCAGCAGCCAAGATCAGGGCAGGGGGCTTCTATACGAGCAGTACTTC

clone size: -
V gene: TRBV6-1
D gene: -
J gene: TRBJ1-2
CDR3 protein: CASRNYRASGGYTF
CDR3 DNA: TGTGCCAGCAGAAACTACAGGGCCTCGGGGGGCTACACCTTC

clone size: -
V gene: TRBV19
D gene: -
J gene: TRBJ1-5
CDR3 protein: CASSTRRGGNQPQHF
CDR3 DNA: TGTGCCAGTAGTACCCGGAGGGGTGGCAATCAGCCCCAGCATTTT

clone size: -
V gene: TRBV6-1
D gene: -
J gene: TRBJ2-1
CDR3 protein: CASVMGLARNNEQFF
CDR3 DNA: TGTGCCAGCGTGATGGGGCTAGCGCGGAACAATGAGCAGTTCTTC

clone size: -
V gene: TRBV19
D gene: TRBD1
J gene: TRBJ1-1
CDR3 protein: CATWTGRRTEAFF
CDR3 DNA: TGTGCCACGTGGACAGGACGCAGGACTGAAGCTTTCTTT

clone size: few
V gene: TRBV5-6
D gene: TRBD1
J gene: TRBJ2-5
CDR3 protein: CASSPGQGVKETQYF
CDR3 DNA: TGTGCCAGCAGCCCGGGACAGGGGGTCAAAGAGACCCAGTACTTC

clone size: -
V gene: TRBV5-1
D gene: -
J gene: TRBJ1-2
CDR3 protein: CASSPGSGSYGYTF
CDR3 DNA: TGCGCCAGCAGCCCCGGGTCAGGGTCTTATGGCTACACCTTC

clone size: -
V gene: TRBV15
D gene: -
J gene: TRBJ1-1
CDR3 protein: CATSEGGNLNTEAFF
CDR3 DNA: TGTGCCACCAGCGAGGGGGGGAACCTGAACACTGAAGCTTTCTTT

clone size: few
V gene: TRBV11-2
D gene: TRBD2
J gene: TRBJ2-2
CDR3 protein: CASSFFRLAGTANTGELFF
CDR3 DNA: TGTGCCAGCAGCTTTTTTCGCCTAGCGGGGACCGCGAACACCGGGGAGCTGTTTTTT

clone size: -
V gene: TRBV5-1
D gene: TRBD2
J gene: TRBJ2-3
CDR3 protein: CASSLRPLSGGADTQYF
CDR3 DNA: TGCGCCAGCAGCTTGCGCCCACTTAGCGGGGGGGCAGATACGCAGTATTTT

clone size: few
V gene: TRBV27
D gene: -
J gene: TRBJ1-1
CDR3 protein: CASSRGEYTEAFF
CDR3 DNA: TGTGCCAGCAGTCGGGGGGAGTACACTGAAGCTTTCTTT

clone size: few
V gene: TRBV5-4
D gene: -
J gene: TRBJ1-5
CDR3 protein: CASSLGGDQPQHF
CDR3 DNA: TGTGCCAGCAGCTTGGGGGGGGATCAGCCCCAGCATTTT

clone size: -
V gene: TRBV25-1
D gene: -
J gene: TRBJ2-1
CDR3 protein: CASGHSNEQFF
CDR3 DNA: TGTGCCAGCGGGCACAGCAATGAGCAGTTCTTC

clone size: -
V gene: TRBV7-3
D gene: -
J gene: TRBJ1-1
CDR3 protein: CASSHQENTEAFF
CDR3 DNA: TGTGCCAGCAGCCATCAGGAGAACACTGAAGCTTTCTTT

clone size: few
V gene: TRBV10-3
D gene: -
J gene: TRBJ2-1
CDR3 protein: CAISGGSARVHNEQFF
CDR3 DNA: TGTGCCATCAGTGGAGGGAGCGCAAGAGTTCACAATGAGCAGTTCTTC

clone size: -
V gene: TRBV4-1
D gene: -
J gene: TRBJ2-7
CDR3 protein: CASSQSSGIANYEQYF
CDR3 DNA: TGCGCCAGCAGCCAATCAAGTGGGATAGCGAACTACGAGCAGTACTTC

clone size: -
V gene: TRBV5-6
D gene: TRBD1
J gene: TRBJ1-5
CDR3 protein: CASSSGTGLSNQPQHF
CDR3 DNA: TGTGCCAGCAGCTCGGGGACAGGGCTTAGCAATCAGCCCCAGCATTTT

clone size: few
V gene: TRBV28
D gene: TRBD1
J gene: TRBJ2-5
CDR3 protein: CASSLRTGWRETQYF
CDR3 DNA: TGTGCCAGCAGTCTGCGGACAGGGTGGAGGGAGACCCAGTACTTC

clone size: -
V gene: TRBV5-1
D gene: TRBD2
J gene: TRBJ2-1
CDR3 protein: CASSLEGGLGYNEQFF
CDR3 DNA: TGCGCCAGCAGCTTGGAGGGGGGACTAGGGTACAATGAGCAGTTCTTC

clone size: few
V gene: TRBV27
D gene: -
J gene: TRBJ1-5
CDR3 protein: CASSQSGAGNQPQHF
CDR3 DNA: TGTGCCAGCAGTCAAAGCGGGGCAGGTAATCAGCCCCAGCATTTT

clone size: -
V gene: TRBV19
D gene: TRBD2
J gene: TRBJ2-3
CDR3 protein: CASSRRREGHDTQYF
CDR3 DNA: TGTGCCAGTAGTAGGCGGCGGGAGGGCCATGATACGCAGTATTTT

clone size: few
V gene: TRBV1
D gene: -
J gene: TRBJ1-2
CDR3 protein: CTSRQRKSMTGGTYGYTF
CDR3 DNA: TGCACCAGCAGACAACGGAAGTCCATGACCGGAGGGACCTATGGCTACACCTTC

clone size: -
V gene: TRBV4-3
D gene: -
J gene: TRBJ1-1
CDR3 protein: CASSQDVRVPAFF
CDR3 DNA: TGCGCCAGCAGCCAAGATGTCAGGGTTCCTGCTTTCTTT

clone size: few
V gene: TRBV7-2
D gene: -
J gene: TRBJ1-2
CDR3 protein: CASSLVLLRRGYGYTF
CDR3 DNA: TGTGCCAGCAGCTTAGTGCTCCTCCGGAGGGGTTATGGCTACACCTTC

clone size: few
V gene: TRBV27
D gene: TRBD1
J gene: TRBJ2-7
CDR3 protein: CASSSTRFRQGERYEQYF
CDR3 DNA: TGTGCCAGCAGTTCCACCCGCTTCAGACAGGGAGAAAGGTACGAGCAGTACTTC

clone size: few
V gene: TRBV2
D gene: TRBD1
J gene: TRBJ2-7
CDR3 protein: CASRRSWTGTSSYEQYF
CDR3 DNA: TGTGCCAGCAGGCGATCTTGGACAGGTACTAGCTCCTACGAGCAGTACTTC

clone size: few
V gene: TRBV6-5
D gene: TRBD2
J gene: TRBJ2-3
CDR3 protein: CASSGGGEGADTQYF
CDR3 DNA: TGTGCCAGCAGTGGCGGGGGGGAGGGTGCAGATACGCAGTATTTT

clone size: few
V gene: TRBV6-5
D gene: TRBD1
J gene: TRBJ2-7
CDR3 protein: CASSGTGAREQYF
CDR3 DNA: TGTGCCAGCAGCGGGACAGGGGCAAGGGAGCAGTACTTC

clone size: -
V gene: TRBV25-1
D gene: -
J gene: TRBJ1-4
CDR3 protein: CASSEWGQGKNEKLFF
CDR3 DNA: TGTGCCAGCAGTGAATGGGGGCAGGGGAAGAATGAAAAACTGTTTTTT

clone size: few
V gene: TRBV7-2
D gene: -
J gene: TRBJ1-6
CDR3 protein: CASSLDAGPISPLHF
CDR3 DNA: TGTGCCAGCAGCTTAGATGCAGGTCCTATTTCACCCCTCCACTTT

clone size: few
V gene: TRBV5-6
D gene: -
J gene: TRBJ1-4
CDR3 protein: CASSSPRRQFNEKLFF
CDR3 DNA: TGTGCCAGCAGCTCCCCTCGTCGACAGTTTAATGAAAAACTGTTTTTT

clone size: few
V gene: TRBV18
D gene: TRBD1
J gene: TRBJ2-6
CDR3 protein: CASSPRQGSGANVLTF
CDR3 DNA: TGTGCCAGCTCACCTAGACAGGGCTCTGGGGCCAACGTCCTGACTTTC

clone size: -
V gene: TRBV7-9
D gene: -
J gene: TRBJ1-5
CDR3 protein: CASSLARQGLNSNQPQHF
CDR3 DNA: TGTGCCAGCAGCTTAGCGAGGCAGGGCCTGAATAGCAATCAGCCCCAGCATTTT

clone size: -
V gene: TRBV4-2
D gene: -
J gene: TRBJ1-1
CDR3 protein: CASSQLGGSEAFF
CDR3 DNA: TGTGCCAGCAGCCAATTAGGCGGGTCTGAAGCTTTCTTT

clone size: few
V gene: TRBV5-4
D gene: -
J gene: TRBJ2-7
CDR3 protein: CASSLRVGNEQYF
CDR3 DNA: TGTGCCAGCAGCCTCAGGGTTGGGAACGAGCAGTACTTC

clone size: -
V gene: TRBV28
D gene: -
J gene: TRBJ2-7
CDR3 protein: CATNSDLSYEQYF
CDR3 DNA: TGTGCCACCAATAGCGATCTCTCCTACGAGCAGTACTTC

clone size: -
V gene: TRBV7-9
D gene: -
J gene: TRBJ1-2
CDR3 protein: CASSLEYGYTF
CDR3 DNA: TGTGCCAGCAGCTTGGAGTATGGCTACACCTTC

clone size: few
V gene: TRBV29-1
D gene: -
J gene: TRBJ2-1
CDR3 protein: CSVYFMAYEQFF
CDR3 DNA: TGCAGCGTTTATTTCATGGCCTATGAGCAGTTCTTC

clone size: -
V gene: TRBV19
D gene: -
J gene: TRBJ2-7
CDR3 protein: CASSKEGGGSYEQYF
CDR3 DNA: TGTGCCAGTAGTAAGGAGGGAGGGGGGTCCTACGAGCAGTACTTC

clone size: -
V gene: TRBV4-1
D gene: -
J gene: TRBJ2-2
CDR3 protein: CASSQDPARGNTGELFF
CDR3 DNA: TGCGCCAGCAGCCAAGATCCGGCCAGGGGTAACACCGGGGAGCTGTTTTTT

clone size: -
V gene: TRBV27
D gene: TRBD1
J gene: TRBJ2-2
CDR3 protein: CASSLFAGTGKNTGELFF
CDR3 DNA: TGTGCCAGCAGTTTATTCGCAGGGACAGGGAAAAACACCGGGGAGCTGTTTTTT

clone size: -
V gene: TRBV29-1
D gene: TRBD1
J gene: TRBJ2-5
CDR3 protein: CSAERTGRGQETQYF
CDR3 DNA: TGCAGCGCCGAACGGACAGGGCGGGGTCAAGAGACCCAGTACTTC

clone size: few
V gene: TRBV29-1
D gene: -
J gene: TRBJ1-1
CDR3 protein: CSVEGGRAEAFF
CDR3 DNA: TGCAGCGTTGAAGGTGGGAGGGCTGAAGCTTTCTTT

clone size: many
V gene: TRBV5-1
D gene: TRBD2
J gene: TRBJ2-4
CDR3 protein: CASSLTSGRGNIQYF
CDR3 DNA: TGCGCCAGCAGCTTGACTAGCGGGAGGGGAAACATTCAGTACTTC

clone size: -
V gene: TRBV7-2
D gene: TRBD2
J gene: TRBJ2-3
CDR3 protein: CASSPTSGGPTDTQYF
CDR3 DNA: TGTGCCAGCAGCCCTACTAGCGGGGGGCCCACAGATACGCAGTATTTT